This is a list of T cell receptor beta chains from one sample in a study of circulating and synovial CD4+ cells in juvenile arthritis. Sequencing was performed with immunoSEQ multiplex PCR; in TCRdb, only in-frame clones are kept and a portion is missing. This table holds thousands of clones, 91% found once. Specimen: HLA-DR+ CD4+ T cells from blood. All receptors derive from a human donor with juvenile idiopathic arthritis. Each CDR3 is given with its conserved first and last residue. Each record gives: V gene, J gene, clone size, D gene, CDR3 DNA, CDR3 protein. D genes are given only for firm matches. Clone size, where shown, is once, few, many, or a class for clones that have expanded.

V gene: TRBV6-5; J gene: TRBJ1-2; clone size: -; D gene: -; CDR3 DNA: TGTGCCAGCAGTTACGGCAGGAACTATGGCTACACCTTC; CDR3 protein: CASSYGRNYGYTF
V gene: TRBV30; J gene: TRBJ1-2; clone size: once; D gene: -; CDR3 DNA: TGTGCCTGGAGTGTCACGCTCGGGGGCTATGGCTACACCTTC; CDR3 protein: CAWSVTLGGYGYTF
V gene: TRBV28; J gene: TRBJ1-1; clone size: -; D gene: -; CDR3 DNA: TGTGCCAGCAGTTTCGGGGTCCCGATTGAAGCTTTCTTT; CDR3 protein: CASSFGVPIEAFF
V gene: TRBV7-2; J gene: TRBJ1-6; clone size: -; D gene: -; CDR3 DNA: TGTGCCAGCAGCCCTCGACAGAATTCACCCCTCCACTTT; CDR3 protein: CASSPRQNSPLHF
V gene: TRBV4-3; J gene: TRBJ2-6; clone size: -; D gene: TRBD1; CDR3 DNA: TGCGCCAGCAGCCAAGATCTGGCAGGGGGCGGCCCTGGGGCCAACGTCCTGACTTTC; CDR3 protein: CASSQDLAGGGPGANVLTF
V gene: TRBV19; J gene: TRBJ1-2; clone size: -; D gene: -; CDR3 DNA: TGTGCCAGTGGGGTCGGAGGGTACCGAAACTATGGCTACACCTTC; CDR3 protein: CASGVGGYRNYGYTF
V gene: TRBV27; J gene: TRBJ2-7; clone size: -; D gene: TRBD2; CDR3 DNA: TGTGCCAGCAGTTCCGTCCGGGGGCGGGGGGACTCCTACGAGCAGTACTTC; CDR3 protein: CASSSVRGRGDSYEQYF
V gene: TRBV5-4; J gene: TRBJ2-5; clone size: -; D gene: TRBD2; CDR3 DNA: TGTGCCGGTACTCTGAGGACTAGCGGGGAAGAGACCCAGTACTTC; CDR3 protein: CAGTLRTSGEETQYF
V gene: TRBV27; J gene: TRBJ2-3; clone size: -; D gene: TRBD2; CDR3 DNA: TGTGCCAGCAGGGCTTTAGCGGGGAGTGGTACAGATACGCAGTATTTT; CDR3 protein: CASRALAGSGTDTQYF
V gene: TRBV28; J gene: TRBJ1-2; clone size: -; D gene: TRBD1; CDR3 DNA: TGTGCCAGCAGTGCCTACAGGGGTCCTAGCTATGGCTACACCTTC; CDR3 protein: CASSAYRGPSYGYTF
V gene: TRBV10-1; J gene: TRBJ1-2; clone size: -; D gene: -; CDR3 DNA: TGCGCCAGCAGTTTTTCCGACAGGACTTCTAACTATGGCTACACCTTC; CDR3 protein: CASSFSDRTSNYGYTF
V gene: TRBV2; J gene: TRBJ1-4; clone size: -; D gene: TRBD1; CDR3 DNA: TGTGCCAGCAGGGGACAGGCTGGGGAAAAACTGTTTTTT; CDR3 protein: CASRGQAGEKLFF
V gene: TRBV19; J gene: TRBJ1-6; clone size: -; D gene: TRBD1; CDR3 DNA: TGTGCCAGTGACAAGACAGGGACGTCCTATAATTCACCCCTCCACTTT; CDR3 protein: CASDKTGTSYNSPLHF
V gene: TRBV7-2; J gene: TRBJ2-1; clone size: -; D gene: -; CDR3 DNA: TGTGCCAGCCTTAAAAATATCGGGGGTCCCTACAATGAGCAGTTCTTC; CDR3 protein: CASLKNIGGPYNEQFF
V gene: TRBV27; J gene: TRBJ1-2; clone size: -; D gene: TRBD1; CDR3 DNA: TGTGCCAGCAGTTTATCGTGGGACAGACGTGGCTACACCTTC; CDR3 protein: CASSLSWDRRGYTF
V gene: TRBV21-1; J gene: TRBJ1-1; clone size: -; D gene: -; CDR3 DNA: TGTGCCAGCAGCCCGACTAGACCCGTCAACACTGAAGCTTTCTTT; CDR3 protein: CASSPTRPVNTEAFF
V gene: TRBV7-2; J gene: TRBJ2-3; clone size: -; D gene: TRBD2; CDR3 DNA: TGTGCCAGCAGCTTCGGTAGCGGGGGCGCAGATACGCAGTATTTT; CDR3 protein: CASSFGSGGADTQYF
V gene: TRBV5-6; J gene: TRBJ2-5; clone size: -; D gene: TRBD2; CDR3 DNA: TGTGCCAGCAGCTTGCGGGAGGGAGAGACCCAGTACTTC; CDR3 protein: CASSLREGETQYF
V gene: TRBV30; J gene: TRBJ1-6; clone size: -; D gene: -; CDR3 DNA: TGTGCCTGGAGCCTCTGGGGGGATTCACCCCTCCACTTT; CDR3 protein: CAWSLWGDSPLHF
V gene: TRBV28; J gene: TRBJ1-4; clone size: -; D gene: TRBD1; CDR3 DNA: TGTGCCAGCTATCCGGGACAGGAGAGTGAAAAACTGTTTTTT; CDR3 protein: CASYPGQESEKLFF
V gene: TRBV30; J gene: TRBJ2-3; clone size: -; D gene: -; CDR3 DNA: TGTGCCTGGCAGACAGGACCCAGCACAGATACGCAGTATTTT; CDR3 protein: CAWQTGPSTDTQYF
V gene: TRBV14; J gene: TRBJ1-1; clone size: -; D gene: -; CDR3 DNA: TGTGCCAGCAGCCAAGATCGGGGGAACACTGAAGCTTTCTTT; CDR3 protein: CASSQDRGNTEAFF
V gene: TRBV7-2; J gene: TRBJ1-1; clone size: -; D gene: TRBD1; CDR3 DNA: TGTGCCAGCAGCGGGGACAGGAACACTGAAGCTTTCTTT; CDR3 protein: CASSGDRNTEAFF
V gene: TRBV28; J gene: TRBJ1-5; clone size: once; D gene: -; CDR3 DNA: TGTGCCAGCAGGGATGGACAGTATAGCAATCAGCCCCAGCATTTT; CDR3 protein: CASRDGQYSNQPQHF
V gene: TRBV6-1; J gene: TRBJ2-3; clone size: -; D gene: TRBD1; CDR3 DNA: TGTGCCAGCAGTATTCAGGGGGAGGATACGCAGTATTTT; CDR3 protein: CASSIQGEDTQYF
V gene: TRBV11-1; J gene: TRBJ2-7; clone size: -; D gene: TRBD2; CDR3 DNA: TGTGCCAGCAGCTTCGATGGCGGGAGTTCCTACGAGCAGTACTTC; CDR3 protein: CASSFDGGSSYEQYF
V gene: TRBV19; J gene: TRBJ2-3; clone size: -; D gene: -; CDR3 DNA: TGTGCCAGTAGTATGTTTTCCCCTCGGACTACCAGGATTCGGGCAGATACGCAGTATTTT; CDR3 protein: CASSMFSPRTTRIRADTQYF
V gene: TRBV7-8; J gene: TRBJ1-3; clone size: -; D gene: TRBD1; CDR3 DNA: TGTGCCAGCAGCCGGACAGGGGGGCTTGGAAACACCATATATTTT; CDR3 protein: CASSRTGGLGNTIYF
V gene: TRBV2; J gene: TRBJ2-7; clone size: -; D gene: -; CDR3 DNA: TGTGCCAGCAGTGAAGGGGGCGCGTGGTACGAGCAGTACTTC; CDR3 protein: CASSEGGAWYEQYF
V gene: TRBV11-1; J gene: TRBJ2-3; clone size: -; D gene: -; CDR3 DNA: TGTGCCAGCAGCTTAGGTCGGGGGTTCGCAGATACGCAGTATTTT; CDR3 protein: CASSLGRGFADTQYF
V gene: TRBV19; J gene: TRBJ2-1; clone size: once; D gene: TRBD2; CDR3 DNA: TGTGCCAGTAGTCCTTGGCCGGTAATAGCGGGGGATCACAATGAGCAGTTCTTC; CDR3 protein: CASSPWPVIAGDHNEQFF
V gene: TRBV5-1; J gene: TRBJ1-2; clone size: -; D gene: TRBD1; CDR3 DNA: TGCGCCAGCAGCCCGACAGGGAGCACGAACTATGGCTACACCTTC; CDR3 protein: CASSPTGSTNYGYTF
V gene: TRBV2; J gene: TRBJ1-5; clone size: -; D gene: -; CDR3 DNA: TGTGCCAGCAGTGAAGGACAGGGCAATCAGCCCCAGCATTTT; CDR3 protein: CASSEGQGNQPQHF
V gene: TRBV19; J gene: TRBJ1-5; clone size: -; D gene: -; CDR3 DNA: TGTGCCAGTAGTATCGGGGACAATCAGCCCCAGCATTTT; CDR3 protein: CASSIGDNQPQHF
V gene: TRBV25-1; J gene: TRBJ1-2; clone size: -; D gene: -; CDR3 DNA: TGTGCCAGCAGTGAATGGGGGCTCTATGGCTACACCTTC; CDR3 protein: CASSEWGLYGYTF
V gene: TRBV4-2; J gene: TRBJ2-1; clone size: -; D gene: TRBD2; CDR3 DNA: TGTGCCAGCAGCCCCTCTAGCGGGAATCGGGGCAATGAGCAGTTCTTC; CDR3 protein: CASSPSSGNRGNEQFF
V gene: TRBV30; J gene: TRBJ1-2; clone size: -; D gene: TRBD1; CDR3 DNA: TGTGCCTGGTCCCGGGACAGGGGCGAATATGGCTACACCTTC; CDR3 protein: CAWSRDRGEYGYTF
V gene: TRBV29-1; J gene: TRBJ1-2; clone size: -; D gene: -; CDR3 DNA: TGCAGCGTGATGACAGCCGGGTATGGCTACACCTTC; CDR3 protein: CSVMTAGYGYTF
V gene: TRBV5-8; J gene: TRBJ1-1; clone size: -; D gene: -; CDR3 DNA: TGTGCCAGCAGCGAGCAACGCAGGGGATGGGAGAACACTGAAGCTTTCTTT; CDR3 protein: CASSEQRRGWENTEAFF
V gene: TRBV19; J gene: TRBJ2-7; clone size: -; D gene: TRBD1; CDR3 DNA: TGTGCCAGTAGTGTTACAAGGGACAGAGCCTACGAGCAGTACTTC; CDR3 protein: CASSVTRDRAYEQYF
V gene: TRBV30; J gene: TRBJ1-2; clone size: -; D gene: -; CDR3 DNA: TGTGCCTGGCGGTTGGGAGTTAACTATGGCTACACCTTC; CDR3 protein: CAWRLGVNYGYTF
V gene: TRBV9; J gene: TRBJ2-3; clone size: once; D gene: TRBD2; CDR3 DNA: TGTGCCAGCAGTCCTCACCCGGCGGGAGAGGGGACAGATACGCAGTATTTT; CDR3 protein: CASSPHPAGEGTDTQYF
V gene: TRBV13; J gene: TRBJ2-7; clone size: -; D gene: -; CDR3 DNA: TGTGCCAGCAGTTACCAGGGCCCCTCCTACGAGCAGTACTTC; CDR3 protein: CASSYQGPSYEQYF
V gene: TRBV18; J gene: TRBJ2-2; clone size: -; D gene: -; CDR3 DNA: TGTGCCAGCTCACCCTCGGGAGCCGGGGAGCTGTTTTTT; CDR3 protein: CASSPSGAGELFF
V gene: TRBV6-4; J gene: TRBJ2-3; clone size: -; D gene: -; CDR3 DNA: TGTGCCAGCGCTGCCGGGAGCACAGATACGCAGTATTTT; CDR3 protein: CASAAGSTDTQYF
V gene: TRBV19; J gene: TRBJ1-1; clone size: once; D gene: -; CDR3 DNA: TGTGCCAGTAGTAGGGCAGCGGTTTTTTCCACTGAAGCTTTCTTT; CDR3 protein: CASSRAAVFSTEAFF
V gene: TRBV28; J gene: TRBJ2-5; clone size: -; D gene: TRBD1; CDR3 DNA: TGTGCCAGCAGTCTAAGACAGGGGCCGCCCGTTCAGACCCAGTACTTC; CDR3 protein: CASSLRQGPPVQTQYF
V gene: TRBV7-9; J gene: TRBJ1-1; clone size: -; D gene: -; CDR3 DNA: TGTGCCAGCAGCCAAGGACAGATGAACACTGAAGCTTTCTTT; CDR3 protein: CASSQGQMNTEAFF
V gene: TRBV19; J gene: TRBJ2-1; clone size: -; D gene: -; CDR3 DNA: TGTGCCAGTAGTATACGGGAAGATGAGCAGTTCTTC; CDR3 protein: CASSIREDEQFF
V gene: TRBV7-2; J gene: TRBJ1-1; clone size: -; D gene: -; CDR3 DNA: TGTGCCAGCAGCTTAAGCGGGGTGTCTGAAGCTTTCTTT; CDR3 protein: CASSLSGVSEAFF
V gene: TRBV10-3; J gene: TRBJ2-5; clone size: -; D gene: -; CDR3 DNA: TGTGCCATCAGTGAGCCCGGGGAGACCCAGTACTTC; CDR3 protein: CAISEPGETQYF
V gene: TRBV5-6; J gene: TRBJ2-7; clone size: -; D gene: TRBD2; CDR3 DNA: TGTGCCAGCAGCTCGATAGGGACTAGCGGGGGGGCCTACGAGCAGTACTTC; CDR3 protein: CASSSIGTSGGAYEQYF
V gene: TRBV5-4; J gene: TRBJ2-1; clone size: -; D gene: TRBD2; CDR3 DNA: TGTGCCAGCAGAAGAGCGGGAGGGCGCAACAATGAGCAGTTCTTC; CDR3 protein: CASRRAGGRNNEQFF
V gene: TRBV11-3; J gene: TRBJ2-1; clone size: -; D gene: TRBD1; CDR3 DNA: TGTGCCAGCAGCTTAGGGGCCGGGACAGGGGGGCGGCAGTTCTTC; CDR3 protein: CASSLGAGTGGRQFF
V gene: TRBV5-1; J gene: TRBJ2-7; clone size: -; D gene: TRBD1; CDR3 DNA: TGCGCCAGCAGCCCCACGACAGGGGACCTTTCGGAGCAGTACTTC; CDR3 protein: CASSPTTGDLSEQYF